The 2 T cell receptor beta chains below were found in one sample sequenced in a study of T cell changes during pregnancy in multiple sclerosis. Produced via immunoSEQ multiplex PCR; TCRdb's table is partial and in-frame only. The table includes 26,000 or so clones, 88% detected once. Specimen: CD8+ T cells from peripheral blood mononuclear cells, collected in the second trimester of pregnancy. These receptor sequences come from a female donor with multiple sclerosis, enrolled in a pregnancy study.

This sequence joins TRBV7-9 and TRBJ2-2; the match to TRBD1 covers 7 bases. CDR3 length: 15 residues. Trimming removed 5 bases from V and 6 bases from J; junction bases left unmatched: 9. Germline assignment: CDR1 SEHNR and CDR2 FQNEAQ (reference sequence). CDR3 coding DNA: TGTGCCAGCAGCCCACGGACAGGTGTAGCCGGGGAGCTGTTTTTT. This encodes CASSPRTGVAGELFF.

The J gene is TRBJ2-7, the V gene TRBV19; D might be TRBD1 (6 bases). Germline CDR1 reads LNHDA; CDR2 reads SQIVND (reference sequence). The CDR3 has 15 residues. The V end was cut by 5 bases, the J end by 2 bases, with 16 bases between. CDR3 DNA: TGTGCCAGTAGTTCCCCAGCGTGGGACACCTACGAGCAGTACTTC. This codes for CASSSPAWDTYEQYF.